This TCR beta chain emerged from a study of T-cell reconstitution after alpha-beta-depleted transplantation in children. Study-wide points: T-cell counts and diversity were attributed mostly to newly produced T cells one year after transplant. Alpha-beta T cells about two months after transplant reportedly derived from several hundred expanded graft clones.

Trimming removed 5 bases at V and 0 bases at J, with 14 bases between. The CDR3 totals 16 residues. Preparation of the TCRbeta library involved a method that used unique molecular identifiers. A single record per CDR3 protein comes from TCRdb applying MiXCR to the PCR reads. The sample has 550,000 to 600,000 distinct CDR3 sequences, about 23% seen once; the top ten hold roughly 14%. This clonotype occurred a few times. The antigen remains unidentified. The sample here was PBMCs, mostly from graft donor cells, taken 360 days after TCRalphabeta/CD19-depleted stem cell transplant. This sequence originates from a boy younger than two who had a stem cell transplant for acute myeloid leukemia, so the T cells may come from the graft donor. V is TRBV12-3 or TRBV12-4 and J is TRBJ1-3; perhaps TRBD1 as D (6 bases). The CDR3 DNA follows: TGTGCCAGCAGTAATCGACAGGCTTTCTCTGGAAACACCATATATTTT. This encodes CASSNRQAFSGNTIYF.